A single sample is the source of the 4 T cell receptor beta chains below, sequenced in a study of blood T cell repertoires in COVID-19. Produced via immunoSEQ multiplex PCR; TCRdb's table is partial and in-frame only. This sample has about 250,000 clones; about 89% occur once, and the top ten carry over 7.5%. Sequencing used PBMCs or T cells enriched from blood (not recorded which). Receptors originate from a man between 40 and 49 years old who had recovered from COVID-19.

The V and J genes are TRBV7-6 and TRBJ2-1; 7 positions match TRBD2. CDR3 length: 16 residues. Germline V gives CDR1 SGHVS, CDR2 FNYEAQ. V gave up 1 base and J gave up 0 bases; unmatched junction bases: 3. The CDR3 nucleotides are TGTGCCAGCAGCTTAGAGCGGGACCACTCCTACAATGAGCAGTTCTTC. This gives the protein CASSLERDHSYNEQFF.

V gene TRBV23-1 combines with J gene TRBJ1-1, with D uncertain. TRBV23-1 is annotated as an ORF whose role is uncertain. V dropped 7 bases and J dropped 0 bases, with 15 bases sitting between them. The CDR3 has 15 residues. CDR3 sequence: CASMVLAEMNTEAFF. CDR3 DNA: TGCGCCAGCATGGTTTTGGCAGAAATGAACACTGAAGCTTTCTTT.

This clone was recorded once. For the CDR3, the DNA is TGCGCCAGCAGCCAAGCCCGAGGGACAGGGGGCGCCGGCGGGGAGCTGTTTTTT. It translates to CASSQARGTGGAGGELFF. The chain couples TRBV4-3 to TRBJ2-2; TRBD1 matches at 12 bases. After removal of 1 base from V and 7 bases from J, the junction contained 10 bases not matched to a gene. The CDR3 consists of 18 residues. Germline CDR1 LGHNA, CDR2 YSLEER.

The chain carries TRBV29-1 and TRBJ1-1; tentatively, D is TRBD1 (5 bases). This CDR3 spans 13 amino acids. V lost 4 bases, J lost 1 base, and 10 bases lay in between. Germline V gives CDR1 SQVTM, CDR2 ANQGSEA. CDR3 loop: CSVAVGQNTEAFF. DNA of the CDR3: TGCAGCGTTGCAGTGGGGCAGAACACTGAAGCTTTCTTT.